The rows below give T cell receptor beta chains drawn from one sample of a study of blood T cell repertoires in COVID-19. Sequencing used immunoSEQ multiplex PCR; TCRdb keeps in-frame clones, though not all of them. This repertoire shows some 140,000 clones, about 70% found once; its top ten account for about an eighth. The material sequenced was peripheral blood. Receptors originate from a man older than 75 with acute or convalescent COVID-19. The CDR3 runs from the conserved cysteine through the conserved F or W.

TRBV30	CAWTPGQYGYTF
TRBV9	CASSAPASGFANVLTF
TRBV5-1	CASRRTSGGFQETQYF
TRBV5-4	CASSLEGGVQETQYF
TRBV7-2	CASSLAPYSNQPQHF
TRBV28	CASSLPPQDTQYF
TRBV19	CASSIVGDSNQPQHF
TRBV30	CAWSVWAKENTEAFF
TRBV9	CASSPTPGAEAFF
TRBV7-2	CASSLHATGGIEQYF
TRBV28	CASRGLAPSSYNEQFF
TRBV11-3	CASSRGAGTGGGTEAFF
TRBV7-2	CASSSIAGGSYEQYF
TRBV5-4	CASSVPAQGEGKLFF
TRBV9	CASSVDPLGATQYF
TRBV27	CASTTRGGGTYNEQFF
TRBV7-8	CASSVKQETQYF
TRBV15	CATREVRGSYNSPLHF
TRBV5-1	CASSFRDRDSYTF
TRBV7-2	CASSLNSNEKLFF
TRBV13	CASSLRGLDGYTF
TRBV6-2/TRBV6-3	CASSFQYQETQYF
TRBV6-5	CASTTAGAPYEQYF
TRBV5-4	CASSANPTATNSPLHF
TRBV10-2	CASRGQGFNQPQHF
TRBV12-2	CASRRSFPGQTYEQYF
TRBV28	CASSFKELAGGQGFTDTQYF
TRBV2	CASTRQGSSNQPQHF
TRBV7-3	CASSGGQTLGANVLTF
TRBV7-2	CASSLESLSAEAFF
TRBV5-1	CASSLAGVAGGQETQYF
TRBV9	CASSLDVAASYNEQFF
TRBV18	CASSPNFVGQGGETQYF
TRBV10-3	CAIRRQENEKLFF
TRBV28	CASSSQQGDTEAFF
TRBV19	CASSIGGGSWEYEQYF
TRBV6-1	CASSEMGQGTAFF
TRBV12-3/TRBV12-4	CASREAGDSPLHF
TRBV7-9	CASGAGGAPYGYTF
TRBV5-4	CASSPTANYGYTF
TRBV28	CASSSPSSTAGANVLTF
TRBV9	CASSGQPDPAYGYTF
TRBV6-5	CASRLEGLMNTEAFF
TRBV12-3/TRBV12-4	CASTIGEGSPLHF
TRBV9	CASSRQDDSPLHF
TRBV4-2	CASSQGVAGGQETQYF